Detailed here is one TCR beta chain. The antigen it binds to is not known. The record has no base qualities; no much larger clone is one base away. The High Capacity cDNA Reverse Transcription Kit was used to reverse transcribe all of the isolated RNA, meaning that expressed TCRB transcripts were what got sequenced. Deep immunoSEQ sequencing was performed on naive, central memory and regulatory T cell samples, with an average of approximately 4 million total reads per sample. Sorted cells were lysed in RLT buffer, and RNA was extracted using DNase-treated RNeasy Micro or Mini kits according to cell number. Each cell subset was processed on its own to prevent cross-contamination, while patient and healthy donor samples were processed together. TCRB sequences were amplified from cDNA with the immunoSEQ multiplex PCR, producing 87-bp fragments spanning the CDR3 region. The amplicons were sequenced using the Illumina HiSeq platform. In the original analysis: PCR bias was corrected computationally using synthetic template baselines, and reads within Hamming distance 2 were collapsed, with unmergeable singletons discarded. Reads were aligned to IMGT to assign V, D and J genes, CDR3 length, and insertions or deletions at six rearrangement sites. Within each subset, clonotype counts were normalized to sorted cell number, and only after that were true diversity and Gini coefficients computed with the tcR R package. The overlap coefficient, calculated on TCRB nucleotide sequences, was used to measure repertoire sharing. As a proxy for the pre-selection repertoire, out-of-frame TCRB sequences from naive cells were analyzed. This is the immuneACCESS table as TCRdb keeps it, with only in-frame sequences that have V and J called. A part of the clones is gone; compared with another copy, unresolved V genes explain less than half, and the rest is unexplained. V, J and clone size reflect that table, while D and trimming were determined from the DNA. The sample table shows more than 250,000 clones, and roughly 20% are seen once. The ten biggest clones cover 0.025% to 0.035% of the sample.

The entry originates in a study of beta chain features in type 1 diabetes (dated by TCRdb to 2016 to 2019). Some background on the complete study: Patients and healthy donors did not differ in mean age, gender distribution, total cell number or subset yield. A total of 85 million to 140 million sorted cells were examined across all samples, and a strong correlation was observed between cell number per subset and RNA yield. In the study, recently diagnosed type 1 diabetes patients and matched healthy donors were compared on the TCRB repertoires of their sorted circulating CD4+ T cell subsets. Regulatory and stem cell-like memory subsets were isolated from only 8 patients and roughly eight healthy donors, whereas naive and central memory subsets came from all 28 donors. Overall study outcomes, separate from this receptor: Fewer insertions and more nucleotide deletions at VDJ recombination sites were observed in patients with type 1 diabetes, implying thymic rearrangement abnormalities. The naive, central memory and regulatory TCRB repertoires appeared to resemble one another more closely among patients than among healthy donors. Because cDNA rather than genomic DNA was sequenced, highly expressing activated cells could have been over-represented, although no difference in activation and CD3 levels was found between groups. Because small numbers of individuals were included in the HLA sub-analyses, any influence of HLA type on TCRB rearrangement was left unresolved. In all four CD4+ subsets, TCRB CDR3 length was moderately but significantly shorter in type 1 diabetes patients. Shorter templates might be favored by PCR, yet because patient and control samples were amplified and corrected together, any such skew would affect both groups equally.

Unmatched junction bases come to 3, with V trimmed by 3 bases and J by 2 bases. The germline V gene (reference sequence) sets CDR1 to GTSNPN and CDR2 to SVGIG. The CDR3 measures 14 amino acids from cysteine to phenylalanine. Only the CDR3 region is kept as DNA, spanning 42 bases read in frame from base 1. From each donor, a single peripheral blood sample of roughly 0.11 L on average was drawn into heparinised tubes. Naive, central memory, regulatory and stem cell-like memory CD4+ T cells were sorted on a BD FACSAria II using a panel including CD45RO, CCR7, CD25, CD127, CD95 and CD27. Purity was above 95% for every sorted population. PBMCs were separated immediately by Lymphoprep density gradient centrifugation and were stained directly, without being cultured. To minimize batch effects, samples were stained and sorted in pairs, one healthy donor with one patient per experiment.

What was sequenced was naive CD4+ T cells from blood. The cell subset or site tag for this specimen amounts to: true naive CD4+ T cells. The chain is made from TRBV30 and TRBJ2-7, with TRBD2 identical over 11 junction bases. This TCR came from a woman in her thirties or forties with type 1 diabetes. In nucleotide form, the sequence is TGTGCCTGGAGGTGGGGACTAGCGGCCTACGAGCAGTACTTC. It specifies CAWRWGLAAYEQYF. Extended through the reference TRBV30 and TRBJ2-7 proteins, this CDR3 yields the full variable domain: SQTIHQWPATLVQPVGSPLSLECTVEGTSNPNLYWYRQAAGRGLQLLFYSVGIGQISSEVPQNLSASRPQDRQFILSSKKLLLSDSGFYLCAWRWGLAAYEQYFGPGTRLTVT.